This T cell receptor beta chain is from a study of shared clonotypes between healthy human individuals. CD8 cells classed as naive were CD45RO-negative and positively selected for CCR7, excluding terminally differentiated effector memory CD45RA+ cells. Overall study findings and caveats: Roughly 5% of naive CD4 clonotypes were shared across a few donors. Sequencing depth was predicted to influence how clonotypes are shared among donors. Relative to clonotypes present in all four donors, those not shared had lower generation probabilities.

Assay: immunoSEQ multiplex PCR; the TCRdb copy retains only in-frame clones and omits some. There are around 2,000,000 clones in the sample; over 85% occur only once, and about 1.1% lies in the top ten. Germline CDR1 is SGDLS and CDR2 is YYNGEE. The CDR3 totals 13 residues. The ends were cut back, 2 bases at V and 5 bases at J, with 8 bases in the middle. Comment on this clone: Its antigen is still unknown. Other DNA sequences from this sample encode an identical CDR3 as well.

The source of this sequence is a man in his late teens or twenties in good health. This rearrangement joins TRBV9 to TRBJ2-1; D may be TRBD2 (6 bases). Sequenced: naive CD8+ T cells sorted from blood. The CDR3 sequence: CASSVSGDNEQFF. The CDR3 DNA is TGTGCCAGCAGCGTTAGCGGAGACAATGAGCAGTTCTTC.